These 6 T cell receptor beta chains share one sample of origin, sequenced in a study of blood T cell repertoires in COVID-19. TCRdb's table, derived via immunoSEQ multiplex PCR, lists solely in-frame clones and lacks some. Here the sample spans some 87,000 clones, 70% to 90% being singletons. The sample comprised peripheral blood. These TCRs come from a human donor with COVID-19, enrolled during active disease. The donor label of this sample is uncertain.

In this sample, this clone turned up once. This sequence joins TRBV5-4 and TRBJ2-3; 11 bases map to TRBD2. Germline V gives CDR1 SGHNT, CDR2 YYREEE (reference sequence). The J segment lost 1 base and the V segment lost 0 bases, leaving 1 base of the junction unmatched. The CDR3 totals 16 residues. CDR3 sequence (DNA): TGTGCCAGCAGCTTGGCACTAGCGGGGGGCACAGATACGCAGTATTTT. Translating gives CASSLALAGGTDTQYF.

This chain joins TRBV5-1 and TRBJ2-7; D is possibly TRBD2 (6 bases). Germline assignment: CDR1 SGHRS and CDR2 YFSETQ. This CDR3 region has 15 residues. The germline V and J ends were trimmed by 0 bases and 3 bases, with 13 bases remaining between them. CDR3 DNA sequence: TGCGCCAGCAGCTTGGAGGGACTGGCTAACTACGAGCAGTACTTC. Encoded protein: CASSLEGLANYEQYF.

The V and J genes are TRBV3-1 (or the pseudogene TRBV3-2) and TRBJ1-5; a weak D match, TRBD1 (5 bases). V lost 0 bases and J 7 bases, leaving 13 bases between the germline ends. CDR1 LGHDT and CDR2 YNNKEL come from the germline V gene (reference sequence). CDR3 length: 15 amino acids. The CDR3 sequence is CASSQDQGDHQPQHF. The CDR3 coding sequence is TGTGCCAGCAGCCAAGATCAAGGGGATCACCAGCCCCAGCATTTT.

The rearrangement links TRBV5-1 to TRBJ2-3, with 8 bases matching TRBD1. J gave up 2 bases and V 4 bases, and 6 bases lay outside the gene matches. Germline CDR1 is SGHRS and CDR2 is YFSETQ. This CDR3 spans 15 amino acids. The CDR3 protein is CASSTQGAPTDTQYF. In DNA form, the CDR3 reads TGCGCCAGCAGCACTCAGGGGGCACCCACAGATACGCAGTATTTT.

This clone was recorded only once. This chain links TRBV24-1 with TRBJ2-2; 9 bases are shared with TRBD1. V lost 4 bases and J lost 10; bases outside the gene matches: 9. Germline assignment: CDR1 KGHDR and CDR2 SFDVKD. The length of the CDR3 is 15 residues. The CDR3 is CATSDPTQGAEELFF. Here the CDR3 DNA reads TGTGCCACCAGTGACCCAACACAGGGGGCGGAGGAGCTGTTTTTT.

The rearrangement joins TRBV5-1 to TRBJ2-1; D is possibly TRBD1 (5 bases). There are 15 residues in the CDR3. Looked up from germline, CDR1 is SGHRS and CDR2 is YFSETQ. V was clipped by 0 bases and J by 6 bases, with 13 bases between them. CDR3 bases: TGCGCCAGCAGCTTGGCCGGAACAGGCTTCAATGAGCAGTTCTTC. This encodes CASSLAGTGFNEQFF.